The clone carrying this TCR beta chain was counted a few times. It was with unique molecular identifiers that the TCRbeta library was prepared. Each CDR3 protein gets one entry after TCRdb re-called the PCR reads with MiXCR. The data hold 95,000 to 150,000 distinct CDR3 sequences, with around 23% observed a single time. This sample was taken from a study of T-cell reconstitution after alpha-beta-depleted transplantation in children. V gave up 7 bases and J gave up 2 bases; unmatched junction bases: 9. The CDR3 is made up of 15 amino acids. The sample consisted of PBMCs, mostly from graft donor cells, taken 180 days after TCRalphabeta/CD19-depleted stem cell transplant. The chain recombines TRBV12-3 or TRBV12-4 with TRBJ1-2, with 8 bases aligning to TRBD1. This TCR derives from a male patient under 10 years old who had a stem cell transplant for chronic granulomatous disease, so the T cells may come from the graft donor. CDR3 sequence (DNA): TGTGCCAGCACCGCTACGGACAGGGTGAACTATGGCTACACCTTC. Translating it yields CASTATDRVNYGYTF.